These 16 T cell receptor beta chains share one sample of origin, sequenced in a study of blood T cell repertoires in COVID-19. Sequencing used immunoSEQ multiplex PCR; TCRdb keeps in-frame clones, though not all of them. Among 100,000 to 120,000 clones listed, approximately 82% were seen once. The sequencing input was peripheral blood. These receptors originate from a woman older than 75 with acute or convalescent COVID-19.

The chain recombines TRBV3-1 (or the pseudogene TRBV3-2) with TRBJ2-7; TRBD1 matches at 7 bases. Germline values: CDR1 LGHDT, CDR2 YNNKEL (reference sequence). This CDR3 has 15 residues. With V trimmed by 8 bases and J by 3 bases, 13 bases remained unmatched. CDR3 amino acids: CASGLWWQGVYEQYF. The CDR3, as DNA: TGTGCCAGCGGATTGTGGTGGCAGGGGGTCTACGAGCAGTACTTC.

The V and J genes are TRBV4-1 and TRBJ2-7, with TRBD1 matching 10 bases. Germline CDR1 and CDR2: MGHRA and YSYEKL. The CDR3 totals 16 residues. V gave up 3 bases and J gave up 9 bases; unmatched junction bases: 14. The CDR3 DNA reads as TGCGCCAGCAGCCAGGACCCGGGACAGGGGCTGGTCTCGCAGTACTTC. This encodes CASSQDPGQGLVSQYF.

The sample holds a few counts of this clone. The chain links TRBV6-6 to TRBJ2-1, with a weak D call TRBD1 (6 bases). The ends were cut back, 5 bases at V and 0 bases at J, with 11 bases in the middle. The germline V gene encodes CDR1 MNHNY and CDR2 SVGAGI (reference sequence). CDR3 length: 15 residues. This CDR3 reads CASSTQGSSYNEQFF. Written as DNA, the CDR3 is TGTGCCAGCAGTACACAGGGAAGCTCCTACAATGAGCAGTTCTTC.

This clone has just one count. This sequence joins TRBV19 and TRBJ1-1, with D perhaps TRBD1 (6 bases). Germline CDR1 LNHDA, CDR2 SQIVND (reference sequence). V was trimmed by 6 bases and J by 6 bases, leaving 17 bases between them. The CDR3 is 14 residues long. CDR3 nucleotide sequence: TGTGCCAGTAGACTCGCGGGGGACATCGCTGAAGCTTTCTTT. Translation: CASRLAGDIAEAFF.

This chain uses TRBV5-4 with TRBJ2-3; D is possibly TRBD2 (5 bases). Germline CDR1 and CDR2: SGHNT and YYREEE (reference sequence). There are 15 residues in the CDR3. Trimming stripped 4 bases from V and 6 bases from J, with 18 bases between. DNA for the CDR3: TGTGCCAGCAGCCCTGACTACGCCCTCGCGGATACGCAGTATTTT. Its protein is CASSPDYALADTQYF.

V usage is TRBV5-1 and J usage is TRBJ2-3, with D possibly TRBD2 on 6 matching bases. The germline CDR1 and CDR2 sequences are SGHRS and YFSETQ. V was trimmed by 4 bases and J by 2 bases, leaving 11 bases between them. The CDR3 totals 14 residues. This CDR3 reads CASSRGTPTDTQYF. CDR3 nucleotides: TGCGCCAGCAGCCGCGGGACTCCCACAGATACGCAGTATTTT.

This clone came up once. This chain links TRBV5-1 with TRBJ2-3; maybe TRBD1 (6 bases). CDR3 length equals 13 residues. Germline loops: CDR1 SGHRS, CDR2 YFSETQ. V shed 5 bases and J shed 4 bases, with 11 bases lying between them. The CDR3 reads CASSWQGSDTQYF. CDR3 DNA sequence: TGCGCCAGCAGTTGGCAGGGGTCAGATACGCAGTATTTT.

The chain links TRBV5-6 to TRBJ2-2; tentatively, D is TRBD1 (5 bases). The V gene lost 0 bases and the J gene lost 5 bases, with 11 bases spanning the gap. This CDR3 comprises 15 residues. Germline V gives CDR1 SGHDT, CDR2 YYEEEE. CDR3 DNA sequence: TGTGCCAGCAGCTTGGTAGGGGCGTGGACCGGGGAGCTGTTTTTT. Translating gives CASSLVGAWTGELFF.

This clone showed up just a few times. The rearrangement uses TRBV18 and TRBJ1-6; 9 positions match TRBD1. Trimming at V came to 3 bases and at J to 10 bases, leaving 4 bases not matched to a gene. The CDR3 contains 14 residues. Germline V CDR1 and CDR2: KGHSH, LQKENI. The CDR3 protein is CASSPGTGQSPLHF. The CDR3 DNA sequence: TGTGCCAGCTCACCCGGGACAGGGCAATCACCCCTCCACTTT.

The chain has TRBV7-9 and TRBJ2-7; 9 bases map to TRBD1. This CDR3 has 14 amino acids. The trim removed 4 bases at V and 6 bases at J, leaving 7 bases unmatched. Germline CDR1 and CDR2: SEHNR and FQNEAQ (reference sequence). CDR3 region: CASSSSGQGAEQYF. The CDR3, as DNA: TGTGCCAGCAGCTCTTCGGGACAGGGTGCCGAGCAGTACTTC.

The chain has TRBV6-5 and TRBJ1-2; 7 bases align to TRBD1. V lost 6 bases and J lost 1; bases outside the gene matches: 5. CDR3 size: 14 residues. Germline assignment: CDR1 MNHEY and CDR2 SVGAGI. The DNA for the CDR3 is TGTGCCAGCAGGCAGGACAGGCATAACTATGGCTACACCTTC. Protein product: CASRQDRHNYGYTF.

The chain employs TRBV5-8 and TRBJ2-1; no clear D gene. Trimming shortened V by 0 bases and J by 0 bases, and 7 bases separated the two germline ends. The V gene's germline CDR1 is SGHTS and CDR2 YDEGEE. CDR3 length equals 15 residues. CDR3 region: CASSLGLSSYNEQFF. The CDR3 nucleotides are TGTGCCAGCAGCTTGGGACTCTCCTCCTACAATGAGCAGTTCTTC.

This clone was recorded only once. The chain employs TRBV7-6 and TRBJ2-7; the D gene is possibly TRBD1 (7 bases). The germline V gene encodes CDR1 SGHVS and CDR2 FNYEAQ. V lost 5 bases, J lost 1 base, and 15 bases lay in between. The CDR3 is 15 amino acids. CDR3 in DNA: TGTGCCAGCAGCCTACGCGGGGACAGATCCTACGAGCAGTACTTC. The encoded protein is CASSLRGDRSYEQYF. The full variable domain, completed using reference TRBV7-6 and TRBJ2-7, is GAGVSQSPRYKVTKRGQDVALRCDPISGHVSLYWYRQALGQGPEFLTYFNYEAQQDKSGLPNDRFSAERPEGSISTLTIQRTEQRDSAMYRCASSLRGDRSYEQYFGPGTRLTVT.

This chain uses TRBV28 with TRBJ2-3, with 7 bases aligning to TRBD2. The CDR3 consists of 13 residues. Unmatched junction bases numbered 5, after V lost 4 bases and J lost 7 bases. The germline V gene encodes CDR1 MDHEN and CDR2 SYDVKM. The CDR3 here is CASSSGGLNTQYF. In DNA form, the CDR3 reads TGTGCCAGCAGTTCGGGGGGTCTGAATACGCAGTATTTT.

In this sample, this clone turned up a few times. The CDR3 DNA is TGTGCCAGCAGCTTAATAATAGCGGCAGATACGCAGTATTTT. This gives the protein CASSLIIAADTQYF. This chain links TRBV7-9 with TRBJ2-3, with a tentative D call TRBD2 (6 bases). The CDR3 contains 14 residues. Germline lookup yields CDR1 SEHNR and CDR2 FQNEAQ (reference sequence). V was shortened by 2 bases and J by 4 bases, with 10 bases between the two germline ends.

CDR3 sequence reads: CASSRDGQSGANVLTF. In DNA form, the CDR3 reads TGTGCCAGCAGCCGCGATGGACAGTCTGGGGCCAACGTCCTGACTTTC. The V gene is TRBV5-4, the J gene TRBJ2-6; maybe TRBD1 (6 bases). The CDR3 is 16 residues long. Trimming left V 4 bases short and J 1 base short, with 12 bases between. The germline V gene has CDR1 SGHNT and CDR2 YYREEE (reference sequence). The full variable domain, with the rest looked up from reference TRBV5-4 and TRBJ2-6, is ETGVTQSPTHLIKTRGQQVTLRCSSQSGHNTVSWYQQALGQGPQFIFQYYREEENGRGNFPPRFSGLQFPNYSSELNVNALELDDSALYLCASSRDGQSGANVLTFGAGSRLTVL.